A single sample is the source of the 26 T cell receptor beta chains below, sequenced in a study of vaccination effects on CD4 cells after COVID-19. Peptide-pool stimulation followed by sequencing identified expanded antigen-specific CD4+ clonotypes in the ViraFEST assay. It was after roughly ten days of culture that CD4+ T cells were isolated. Nucleocapsid antibodies were negative in the vaccine recipients, who had never had SARS-CoV-2 infection. No cognate antigen is known for these TCRs. The assay was immunoSEQ multiplex PCR, and TCRdb's table has in-frame clones only and misses some. The table includes 30,000 to 35,000 clones, more than 70% detected once. The material sequenced was CD4+ T cells from PBMCs cultured with HCoV-OC43 spike peptides, taken before COVID-19 vaccination. As to subset: HCoV-OC43 spike overlapping peptide pool stimulation. Receptor source: a human donor who received a COVID-19 vaccine.

This clone was seen only a few times. The genes are TRBV19 and TRBJ2-7; perhaps TRBD1 as D (5 bases). Trimming pared 4 bases from V and 2 bases from J, leaving 9 bases between. The CDR3 extends over 13 amino acids. In germline, CDR1 is LNHDA, CDR2 SQIVND (reference sequence). CDR3 amino acids: CASSKGHTYEQYF. CDR3 sequence (DNA): TGTGCCAGTAGTAAGGGGCACACCTACGAGCAGTACTTC.

This chain connects TRBV15 to TRBJ2-3; 8 bases are a match to TRBD2. Germline loops: CDR1 LNHNV, CDR2 YYDKDF (reference sequence). Trimming at V came to 5 bases and at J to 6 bases, leaving 4 bases not matched to a gene. The CDR3 covers 13 residues. The CDR3 sequence is CATSSRLADTQYF. In DNA, the CDR3 is TGTGCCACCAGCTCGCGACTAGCGGATACGCAGTATTTT.

The CDR3 spells CASSSIDRRAGELFF. DNA for the CDR3: TGTGCCAGCAGCTCGATCGACAGGAGGGCCGGGGAGCTGTTTTTT. The chain couples TRBV5-6 to TRBJ2-2; the D gene could be TRBD1 or TRBD2 (6 bases each). V lost 3 bases, J lost 6 bases, and 15 bases lay in between. This CDR3 region has 15 residues. CDR1 is SGHDT and CDR2 is YYEEEE in the germline V gene. The full variable domain, completed using reference TRBV5-6 and TRBJ2-2, is DAGVTQSPTHLIKTRGQQVTLRCSPKSGHDTVSWYQQALGQGPQFIFQYYEEEERQRGNFPDRFSGHQFPNYSSELNVNALLLGDSALYLCASSSIDRRAGELFFGEGSRLTVL.

The chain couples TRBV6-1 to TRBJ1-5; D not resolved. CDR3 size: 13 residues. Germline CDR1 and CDR2: MNHNS and SASEGT. Trimming removed 2 bases from V and 2 bases from J, with 4 bases in between. The CDR3 DNA reads TGTGCCAGCAGTGAACGAGGCAATCAGCCCCAGCATTTT. Its protein product is CASSERGNQPQHF.

The rearrangement links TRBV9 to TRBJ2-5, with a weak D call TRBD1 (5 bases). Looked up from germline, CDR1 is SGDLS and CDR2 is YYNGEE. V was clipped by 0 bases and J by 5 bases, with 17 bases between them. The CDR3 totals 16 residues. The CDR3 reads CASSVGFQGSLETQYF. CDR3 DNA sequence: TGTGCCAGCAGCGTAGGATTCCAGGGTTCCCTGGAGACCCAGTACTTC.

This clone was seen a few times. The V and J genes are TRBV20-1 and TRBJ2-3; TRBD2 matches 11 bases. Germline-derived CDR1 and CDR2 are DFQATT and SNEGSKA (reference sequence). Trimming at V came to 3 bases and at J to 4 bases, leaving 3 bases not matched to a gene. This CDR3 contains 14 residues. The CDR3 reads CSASISGGADTQYF. For the CDR3, the DNA is TGCAGTGCTAGTATTAGCGGGGGGGCAGATACGCAGTATTTT.

CDR3 sequence: CAWSVVEGGQPQHF. Written as DNA, the CDR3 is TGTGCCTGGAGTGTGGTCGAGGGAGGGCAGCCCCAGCATTTT. The rearrangement joins TRBV30 to TRBJ1-5; D uncertain. With 0 bases removed from V and 7 bases from J, the gap between germline ends came to 13 bases. From germline, CDR1 is GTSNPN and CDR2 SVGIG (reference sequence). This CDR3 contains 14 residues.

This chain connects TRBV21-1 to TRBJ2-7; the table's D gene call, TRBD2, was not cross checked with the DNA. TRBV21-1 is described as a pseudogene. CDR3 size: 15 residues. This chain's CDR3 is CASSKDRLPPYEQYF. CDR3 sequence (DNA): TGTGCCAGCAGCAAAGATCGCCTACCCCCCTACGAGCAGTACTTC.

The chain is built from TRBV14 and TRBJ2-1, with TRBD2 matching over 11 bases. V was pared by 5 bases and J by 6 bases, with 12 bases of the junction left unmatched. Germline values: CDR1 SGHDN, CDR2 FVKESK. This CDR3 contains 17 residues. The DNA for the CDR3 is TGTGCCAGCAGCGACCGAACTTTAGCGGGGGGGGTCAATGAGCAGTTCTTC. Amino acids: CASSDRTLAGGVNEQFF.

The chain carries TRBV28 and TRBJ2-2; no clear D gene. V was cut by 6 bases and J by 2 bases, with 10 bases left in between. Germline V gives CDR1 MDHEN, CDR2 SYDVKM. The CDR3 is 14 residues long. CDR3 residues: CASSPGPNTGELFF. The CDR3 nucleotides are TGTGCCAGCAGCCCGGGCCCTAACACCGGGGAGCTGTTTTTT.

This clone was seen a handful of times. The chain couples TRBV27 to TRBJ1-2, with D hard to call. Germline CDR1 and CDR2: MNHEY and SMNVEV (reference sequence). This CDR3 region has 13 residues. The ends were cut back, 0 bases at V and 6 bases at J, with 8 bases in the middle. The CDR3 region is CASSLSGDNGYTF. The CDR3 bases are TGTGCCAGCAGTTTATCCGGGGATAATGGCTACACCTTC.

This clone was detected only a few times. The V and J genes are TRBV6-6 and TRBJ2-7, with 9 bases aligning to TRBD2. This CDR3 region has 14 residues. The V gene end was trimmed by 6 bases and the J gene end by 3 bases; junction bases not matched to a gene: 6. Germline CDR1 reads MNHNY; CDR2 reads SVGAGI (reference sequence). This CDR3 reads CASSGSSGIYEQYF. The CDR3 region has the DNA TGTGCCAGCAGCGGCTCTAGCGGGATCTACGAGCAGTACTTC.

The chain is built from TRBV4-2 and TRBJ1-1; tentative D call: TRBD1 (6 bases). Germline-derived CDR1 and CDR2 are LGHNA and YNFKEQ. CDR3 size: 15 residues. V was clipped by 0 bases and J by 4 bases, with 12 bases between them. The CDR3 region is CASSQDLGTSTEAFF. The DNA of the CDR3 is TGTGCCAGCAGCCAAGATCTCGGGACATCCACTGAAGCTTTCTTT.

The gene calls are TRBV12-5 and TRBJ2-3; 9 bases map to TRBD2. The V and J ends lost 0 bases and 7 bases, in that order; junction bases with no gene match: 14. Per germline, CDR1 LGHNT and CDR2 FRNRAP. The CDR3 has 18 amino acids. CDR3 DNA: TGTGCTAGTGGTTTGGTAATTAGCGGGGGCCCTCTGGCTCATACGCAGTATTTT. Its translation is CASGLVISGGPLAHTQYF.

This sequence joins TRBV7-2 and TRBJ2-7; 8 bases map to TRBD1. V shed 1 base, J shed 0 bases, and the junction held 5 bases outside the gene matches. The CDR3 extends over 16 amino acids. From germline, CDR1 is SGHTA and CDR2 FQGNSA. The CDR3: CASSLVETGGSYEQYF. The CDR3 DNA is TGTGCCAGCAGCTTAGTTGAAACAGGGGGCTCCTACGAGCAGTACTTC. Full variable domain (outside the CDR3, taken from reference TRBV7-2 and TRBJ2-7): GAGVSQSPSNKVTEKGKDVELRCDPISGHTALYWYRQSLGQGLEFLIYFQGNSAPDKSGLPSDRFSAERTGGSVSTLTIQRTQQEDSAVYLCASSLVETGGSYEQYFGPGTRLTVT.

The chain carries TRBV9 and TRBJ2-5; 8 nucleotides align to TRBD2. Germline CDR1 is SGDLS and CDR2 is YYNGEE. The CDR3 contains 16 residues. J lost 5 bases, V lost 0 bases, and 9 bases had no gene match. The DNA of the CDR3 is TGTGCCAGCAGCGTAGATCGGGGGGGGAAAGAGGAGACCCAGTACTTC. Translation: CASSVDRGGKEETQYF.

Concerning this clone: The sample holds other DNA sequences that translate to the same CDR3. This chain joins TRBV5-1 and TRBJ1-1, with a tentative D call TRBD1 (5 bases). The CDR3 runs to 13 residues. CDR1 is SGHRS and CDR2 is YFSETQ in the germline V gene. Trimming removed 2 bases at V and 1 base at J, with 6 bases between. The CDR3 spells CASSFTGNTEAFF. CDR3 nucleotide sequence: TGCGCCAGCAGCTTTACAGGGAACACTGAAGCTTTCTTT.

There are a few counts of this clone. The chain links TRBV5-1 to TRBJ1-3; 8 positions match TRBD1. The CDR3 has 18 amino acids. With 4 bases clipped from V and 0 bases from J, the junction kept 12 bases outside the gene matches. Germline loops: CDR1 SGHRS, CDR2 YFSETQ. The CDR3 nucleotides read TGCGCCAGCAGCGCTGGACAGGGAAGAGTTAGCTCTGGAAACACCATATATTTT. Its protein is CASSAGQGRVSSGNTIYF.

The chain links TRBV21-1 to TRBJ1-5. TRBV21-1 is annotated as a pseudogene. The CDR3 extends over 16 amino acids. The CDR3 nucleotides read TGTGCCAGCAGCAGGAAGGCTCTGCAGTGGACGGAGCCCCAGCATTTT. Protein sequence: CASSRKALQWTEPQHF.

V is TRBV4-1 and J is TRBJ1-4; the D gene is possibly TRBD1 (5 bases). The CDR3 loop spans 16 amino acids. V was cut by 3 bases and J by 1 base, with 12 bases left in between. Germline V gene sequence: CDR1 MGHRA, CDR2 YSYEKL. CDR3 bases: TGCGCCAGCAGCCAGGGGAGGGGAGTAACTAATGAAAAACTGTTTTTT. Protein: CASSQGRGVTNEKLFF.

This clone showed up just once. V usage is TRBV10-3 and J usage is TRBJ2-5, with 8 bases matching TRBD1. V shed 6 bases, J shed 4 bases, and the junction held 4 bases outside the gene matches. CDR1 and CDR2 from the germline V gene are ENHRY and SYGVKD. The CDR3 is made up of 13 amino acids. DNA for the CDR3: TGTGCCATCAGGCCACAGGGGGGAGAGACCCAGTACTTC. Amino acids: CAIRPQGGETQYF.

J is TRBJ1-1 and V is TRBV9; TRBD1 is a possible D gene (5 bases). Per germline, CDR1 SGDLS and CDR2 YYNGEE. The CDR3 spans 13 residues. The germline V and J ends were trimmed by 4 bases and 7 bases, with 14 bases remaining between them. The CDR3 DNA follows: TGTGCCAGCAGCTCTTTCGGGACGGGTGAAGCTTTCTTT. Translating gives CASSSFGTGEAFF.

This chain links TRBV7-2 with TRBJ2-7; 10 bases align to TRBD2. The CDR3 runs to 16 residues. Losses at the gene ends were 0 bases for V and 4 bases for J; bases not matched to a gene: 6. Germline V gene sequence: CDR1 SGHTA, CDR2 FQGNSA. The CDR3 is CASSLAGSSGRYEQYF. The CDR3 DNA is TGTGCCAGCAGCTTAGCGGGTTCTAGCGGGAGATACGAGCAGTACTTC.

The chain uses TRBV19 and TRBJ1-2; D may be TRBD1 (5 bases). Trimming cost V 3 bases and J 8 bases, with 13 bases left between them. Per germline, CDR1 LNHDA and CDR2 SQIVND (reference sequence). The CDR3 is 13 amino acids. The CDR3 bases are TGTGCCAGTAGTATTGGCGGGGCAGAGGGCTACACCTTC. Translated, it gives CASSIGGAEGYTF.

This clone appeared a few times. The genes are TRBV24-1 and TRBJ2-3; possibly TRBD1 for D (5 bases). Germline CDR1 reads KGHDR; CDR2 reads SFDVKD. Trimming cost V 7 bases and J 3 bases, with 7 bases left between them. The CDR3 totals 12 residues. CDR3 loop: CATSQGTDTQYF. In DNA form, the CDR3 reads TGTGCCACCAGCCAGGGTACAGATACGCAGTATTTT.

The gene calls are TRBV3-1 (or the pseudogene TRBV3-2) and TRBJ1-1, with 12 bases lining up with TRBD1. The germline gives CDR1 LGHDT, CDR2 YNNKEL (reference sequence). The CDR3 totals 13 residues. V was clipped by 4 bases and J by 10 bases; unmatched bases: 4. For the CDR3, the DNA is TGTGCCAGCAGCCCGGGGACAGGGGGCAGAGCTTTCTTT. Translation gives CASSPGTGGRAFF.